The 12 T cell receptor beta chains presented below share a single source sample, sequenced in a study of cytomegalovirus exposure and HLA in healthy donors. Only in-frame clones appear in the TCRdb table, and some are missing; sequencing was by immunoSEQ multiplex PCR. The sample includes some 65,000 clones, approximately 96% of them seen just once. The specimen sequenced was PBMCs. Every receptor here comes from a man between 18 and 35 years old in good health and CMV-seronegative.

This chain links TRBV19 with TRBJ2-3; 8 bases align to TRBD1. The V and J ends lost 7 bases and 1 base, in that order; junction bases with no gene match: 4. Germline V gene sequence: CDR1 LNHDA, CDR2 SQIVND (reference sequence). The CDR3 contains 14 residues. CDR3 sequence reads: CASTTGQGTDTQYF. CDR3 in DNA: TGTGCCAGTACCACGGGACAGGGCACAGATACGCAGTATTTT.

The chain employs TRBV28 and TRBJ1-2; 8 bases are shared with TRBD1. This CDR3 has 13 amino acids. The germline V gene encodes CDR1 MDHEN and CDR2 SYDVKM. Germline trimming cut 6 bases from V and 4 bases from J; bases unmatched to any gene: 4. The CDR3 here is CASSPDRGYGYTF. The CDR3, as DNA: TGTGCCAGCAGCCCTGACAGGGGCTATGGCTACACCTTC.

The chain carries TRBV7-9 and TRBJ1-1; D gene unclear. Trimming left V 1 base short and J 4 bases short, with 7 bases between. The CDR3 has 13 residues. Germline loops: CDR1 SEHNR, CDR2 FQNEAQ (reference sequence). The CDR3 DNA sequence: TGTGCCAGCAGCTTAGGCAGGCCCACTGAAGCTTTCTTT. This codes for CASSLGRPTEAFF.

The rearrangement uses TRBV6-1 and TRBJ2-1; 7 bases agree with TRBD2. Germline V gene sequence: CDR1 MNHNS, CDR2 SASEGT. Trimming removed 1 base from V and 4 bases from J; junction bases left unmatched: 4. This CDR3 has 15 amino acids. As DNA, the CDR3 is TGTGCCAGCAGTGAAGGCCTAGCGGAATACAATGAGCAGTTCTTC. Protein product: CASSEGLAEYNEQFF.

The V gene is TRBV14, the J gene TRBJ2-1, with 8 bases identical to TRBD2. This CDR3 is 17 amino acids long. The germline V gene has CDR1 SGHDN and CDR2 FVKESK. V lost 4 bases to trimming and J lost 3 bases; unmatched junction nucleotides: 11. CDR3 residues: CASSPFRIAGYYNEQFF. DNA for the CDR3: TGTGCCAGCAGCCCTTTTCGGATAGCGGGATACTACAATGAGCAGTTCTTC.

CDR3 bases: TGCGCCAGCAGCCAAGATTCGACAGTCAATCAGCCCCAGCATTTT. As protein: CASSQDSTVNQPQHF. The rearrangement uses TRBV4-1 and TRBJ1-5; a possible D gene is TRBD1 (5 bases). This CDR3 region has 15 residues. From germline, CDR1 is MGHRA and CDR2 YSYEKL. Trimming pared 0 bases from V and 3 bases from J, leaving 9 bases between.

The CDR3 spells CASSLGIKGAGNQPQHF. As DNA, the CDR3 is TGTGCCAGCAGCTTAGGGATAAAGGGGGCAGGCAATCAGCCCCAGCATTTT. The gene calls are TRBV7-8 and TRBJ1-5; 7 nucleotides line up with TRBD1. Unmatched junction bases numbered 8, after V lost 1 base and J lost 2 bases. The CDR3 is made up of 17 amino acids. In germline, CDR1 is SGHVS, CDR2 FQNEAQ.

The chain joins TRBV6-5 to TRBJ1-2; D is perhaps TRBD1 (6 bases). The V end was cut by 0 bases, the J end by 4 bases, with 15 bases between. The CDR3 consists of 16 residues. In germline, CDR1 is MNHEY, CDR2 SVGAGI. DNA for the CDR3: TGTGCCAGCAGTTACTCGTGGGGGGGCGGTGGCTATGGCTACACCTTC. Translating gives CASSYSWGGGGYGYTF.

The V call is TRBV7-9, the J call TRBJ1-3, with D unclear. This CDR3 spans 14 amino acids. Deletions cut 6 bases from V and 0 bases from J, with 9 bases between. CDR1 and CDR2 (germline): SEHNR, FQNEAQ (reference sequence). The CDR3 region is CASRPASSGNTIYF. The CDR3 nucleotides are TGTGCCAGCAGACCCGCTAGCTCTGGAAACACCATATATTTT. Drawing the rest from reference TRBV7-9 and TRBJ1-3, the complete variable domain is DTGVSQNPRHKITKRGQNVTFRCDPISEHNRLYWYRQTLGQGPEFLTYFQNEAQLEKSRLLSDRFSAERPKGSFSTLEIQRTEQGDSAMYLCASRPASSGNTIYFGEGSWLTVV.

The CDR3 DNA sequence: TGTGCCAGCAGCTTACTGGGCACAGATACGCAGTATTTT. It is translated as CASSLLGTDTQYF. The chain has TRBV5-4 and TRBJ2-3, with unresolved D. Per germline, CDR1 SGHNT and CDR2 YYREEE (reference sequence). V was cut by 2 bases and J by 1 base, with 5 bases left in between. The CDR3 length is 13 residues.

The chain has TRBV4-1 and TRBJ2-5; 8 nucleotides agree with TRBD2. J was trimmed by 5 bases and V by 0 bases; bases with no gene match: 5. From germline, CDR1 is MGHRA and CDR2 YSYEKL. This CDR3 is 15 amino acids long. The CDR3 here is CASSQERSGGETQYF. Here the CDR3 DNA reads TGCGCCAGCAGCCAAGAACGATCGGGAGGGGAGACCCAGTACTTC.

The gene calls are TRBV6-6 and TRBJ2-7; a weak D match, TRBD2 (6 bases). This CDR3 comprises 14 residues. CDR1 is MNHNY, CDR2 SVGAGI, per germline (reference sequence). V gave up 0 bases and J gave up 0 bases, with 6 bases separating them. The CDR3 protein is CASSYSRGSYEQYF. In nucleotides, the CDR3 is TGTGCCAGCAGTTACTCGCGGGGCTCCTACGAGCAGTACTTC.